The next 4 T cell receptor beta chains were all read from a single sample in a study of T-cell reconstitution after alpha-beta-depleted transplantation in children. Using unique molecular identifiers, the investigators prepared the TCRbeta library. TCRdb reprocessed the PCR reads via MiXCR and lists one record per CDR3 protein. The sample includes almost 600,000 distinct CDR3 sequences, 20% to 30% of them seen just once. The specimen comprised PBMCs, sampled before TCRalphabeta/CD19-depleted stem cell transplant. These receptors came from a boy under two years old with Wiskott-Aldrich syndrome, due to receive a stem cell transplant.

The genes are TRBV29-1 and TRBJ2-1; 12 positions match TRBD2. V was pared by 7 bases and J by 13 bases, with 8 bases of the junction left unmatched. There are 12 residues in the CDR3. CDR1 and CDR2 (germline): SQVTM, ANQGSEA. The CDR3 coding sequence is TGCAGCGGAAGGACTAGCGGGGATAACCAGTTCTTC. This encodes CSGRTSGDNQFF.

This clonotype was detected only once. The chain has TRBV20-1 and TRBJ2-3, with a tentative D call TRBD2 (6 bases). The germline V and J ends were trimmed by 3 bases and 11 bases, with 21 bases remaining between them. Germline CDR1 is DFQATT and CDR2 is SNEGSKA (reference sequence). This CDR3 spans 14 amino acids. The CDR3 protein is CSARSRTQLGGQYF. The CDR3 DNA reads TGCAGTGCTAGGTCGCGGACCCAACTGGGAGGGCAGTATTTT.

This clonotype was seen many times. The chain has TRBV18 and TRBJ2-5, with unresolved D. The V gene's germline CDR1 is KGHSH and CDR2 LQKENI. This CDR3 contains 13 residues. V lost 8 bases and J 2 bases, leaving 12 bases between the germline ends. The CDR3 loop reads CASSPSLQETQYF. The CDR3 DNA reads as TGTGCCAGCAGCCCCTCCCTGCAAGAGACCCAGTACTTC.

J is TRBJ2-5 and V is TRBV29-1; D possibly corresponds to TRBD1 (6 bases). V was trimmed by 8 bases and J by 5 bases, leaving 15 bases between them. From germline, CDR1 is SQVTM and CDR2 ANQGSEA. CDR3 length: 12 residues. CDR3 nucleotide sequence: TGCAGCCACTCGACAGGAGACGAGACCCAGTACTTC. Amino acid sequence: CSHSTGDETQYF.